This passage covers 2 T cell receptor beta chains from one sample sequenced in a study of blood T cell repertoires in COVID-19. Clones were read by immunoSEQ multiplex PCR, and TCRdb kept only the in-frame ones, dropping some. The table includes around 52,000 clones, over 70% detected once. The sequencing sample was made of peripheral blood. The receptors shown here come from a human donor in a cohort sampled during active COVID-19.

The V and J genes are TRBV20-1 and TRBJ1-1; D may be TRBD1 (5 bases). Germline CDR1 is DFQATT and CDR2 is SNEGSKA (reference sequence). The CDR3 is 10 amino acids. With 8 bases removed from V and 8 bases from J, the gap between germline ends came to 12 bases. The CDR3 coding sequence is TGCAGTCCAAGGGGAACGGAAGCTTTCTTT. As protein: CSPRGTEAFF.

This clone was recorded only once. The chain has TRBV7-2 and TRBJ2-5, with 8 bases fitting TRBD2. There are 12 residues in the CDR3. The germline V gene encodes CDR1 SGHTA and CDR2 FQGNSA. Trimming removed 5 bases from V and 5 bases from J; junction bases left unmatched: 1. CDR3 region: CASSPSGETQYF. CDR3 bases: TGTGCCAGCAGCCCTAGCGGGGAGACCCAGTACTTC. The entire variable domain, with the rest obtained from reference TRBV7-2 and TRBJ2-5, is as follows: GAGVSQSPSNKVTEKGKDVELRCDPISGHTALYWYRQSLGQGLEFLIYFQGNSAPDKSGLPSDRFSAERTGGSVSTLTIQRTQQEDSAVYLCASSPSGETQYFGPGTRLLVL.